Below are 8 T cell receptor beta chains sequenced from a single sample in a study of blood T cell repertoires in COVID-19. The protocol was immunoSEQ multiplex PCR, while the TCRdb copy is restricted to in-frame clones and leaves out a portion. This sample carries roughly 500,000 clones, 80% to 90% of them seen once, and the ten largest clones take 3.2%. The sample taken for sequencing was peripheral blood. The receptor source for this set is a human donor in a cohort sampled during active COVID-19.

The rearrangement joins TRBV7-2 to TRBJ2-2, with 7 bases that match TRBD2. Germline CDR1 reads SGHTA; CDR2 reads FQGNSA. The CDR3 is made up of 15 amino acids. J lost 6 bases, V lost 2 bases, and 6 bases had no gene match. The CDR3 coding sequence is TGTGCCAGCAGCTTATCTGCTAGCGGTTCCGGGGAGCTGTTTTTT. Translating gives CASSLSASGSGELFF.

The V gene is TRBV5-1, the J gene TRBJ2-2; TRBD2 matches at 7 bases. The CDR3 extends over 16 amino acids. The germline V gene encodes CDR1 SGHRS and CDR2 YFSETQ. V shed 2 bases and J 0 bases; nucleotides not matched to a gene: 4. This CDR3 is CASSFNSGTNTGELFF. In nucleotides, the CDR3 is TGCGCCAGCAGCTTCAACAGCGGGACGAACACCGGGGAGCTGTTTTTT.

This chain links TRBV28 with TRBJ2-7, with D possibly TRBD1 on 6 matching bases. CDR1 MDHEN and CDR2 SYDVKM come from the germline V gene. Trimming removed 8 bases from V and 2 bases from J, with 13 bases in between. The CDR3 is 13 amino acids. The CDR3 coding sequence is TGTGCCAGCCTGCCCAGGGGTCCCTACGAGCAGTACTTC. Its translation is CASLPRGPYEQYF.

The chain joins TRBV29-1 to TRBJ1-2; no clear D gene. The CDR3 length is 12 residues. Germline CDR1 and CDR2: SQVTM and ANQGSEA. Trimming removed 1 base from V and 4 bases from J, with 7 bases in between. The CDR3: CSVEGLSYGYTF. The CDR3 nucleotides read TGCAGCGTTGAAGGCCTGAGCTATGGCTACACCTTC.

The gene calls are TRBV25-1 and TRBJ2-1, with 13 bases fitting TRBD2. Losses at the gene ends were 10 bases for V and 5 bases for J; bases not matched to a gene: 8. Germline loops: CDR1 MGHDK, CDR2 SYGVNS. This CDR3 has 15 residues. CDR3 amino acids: CATTSGTSGNNEQFF. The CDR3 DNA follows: TGTGCCACCACGTCCGGGACTAGCGGGAACAATGAGCAGTTCTTC.

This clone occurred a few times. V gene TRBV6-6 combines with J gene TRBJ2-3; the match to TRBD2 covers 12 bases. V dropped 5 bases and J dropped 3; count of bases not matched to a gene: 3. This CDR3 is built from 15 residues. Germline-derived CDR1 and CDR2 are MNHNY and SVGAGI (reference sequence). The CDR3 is CASSRTSGTTDTQYF. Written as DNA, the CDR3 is TGTGCCAGCAGTCGGACTAGCGGGACGACAGATACGCAGTATTTT.

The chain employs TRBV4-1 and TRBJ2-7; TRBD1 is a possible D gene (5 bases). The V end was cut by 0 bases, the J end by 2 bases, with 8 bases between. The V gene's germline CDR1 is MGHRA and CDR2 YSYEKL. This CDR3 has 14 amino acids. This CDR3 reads CASSQDRVAYEQYF. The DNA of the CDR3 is TGCGCCAGCAGCCAAGACAGGGTGGCCTACGAGCAGTACTTC.

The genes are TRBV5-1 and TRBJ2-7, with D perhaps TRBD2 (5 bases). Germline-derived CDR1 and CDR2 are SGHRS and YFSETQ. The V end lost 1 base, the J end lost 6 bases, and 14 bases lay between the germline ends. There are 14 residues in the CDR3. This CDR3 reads CASSLSEGRGEQYF. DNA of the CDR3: TGCGCCAGCAGCTTGAGTGAAGGGAGAGGCGAGCAGTACTTC.